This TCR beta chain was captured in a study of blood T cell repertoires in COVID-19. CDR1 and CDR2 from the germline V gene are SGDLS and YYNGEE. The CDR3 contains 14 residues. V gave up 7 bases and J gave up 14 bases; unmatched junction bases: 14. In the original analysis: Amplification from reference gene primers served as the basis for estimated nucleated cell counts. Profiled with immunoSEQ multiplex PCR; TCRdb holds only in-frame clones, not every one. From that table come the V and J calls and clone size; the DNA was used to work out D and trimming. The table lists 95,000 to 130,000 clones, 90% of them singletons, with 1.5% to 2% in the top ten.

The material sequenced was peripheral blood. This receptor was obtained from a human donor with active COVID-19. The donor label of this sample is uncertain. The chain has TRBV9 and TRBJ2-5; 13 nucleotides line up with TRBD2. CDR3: CASSRTSGGARCYF. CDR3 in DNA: TGTGCCAGCTCTCGGACTAGCGGGGGCGCAAGGTGCTACTTC.